The 16 T cell receptor beta chains in this list originate from one sample, sequenced in a study of CD8 T cells in Susac syndrome. An input of about 0.5 to 1 ug of RNA was subjected to reverse transcription using random hexamers. One entry per CDR3 protein results from TCRdb running MiXCR on the immunoSEQ multiplex PCR reads. The table has 150,000 to 200,000 distinct CDR3 sequences, 90% to 96% seen once. Sequencing used CD4+ T cells from PBMCs. The receptors come from a human donor with multiple sclerosis.

V is TRBV12-3 or TRBV12-4 and J is TRBJ1-5; 7 bases are a match to TRBD1. The CDR3 loop spans 16 amino acids. J lost 0 bases, V lost 3 bases, and 5 bases had no gene match. This CDR3 is CASSFHRGYSNQPQHF. The CDR3 coding sequence is TGTGCCAGCAGTTTCCACAGGGGCTATAGCAATCAGCCCCAGCATTTT.

The chain uses TRBV20-1 and TRBJ1-2; 10 positions agree with TRBD1. This CDR3 region has 12 residues. V dropped 5 bases and J dropped 7; count of bases not matched to a gene: 4. In germline, CDR1 is DFQATT, CDR2 SNEGSKA (reference sequence). As DNA, the CDR3 is TGCAGTGCTGGGACAGGGGTGGGTGGCTACACCTTC. Translation gives CSAGTGVGGYTF.

V gene TRBV20-1 combines with J gene TRBJ2-7; 7 bases align to TRBD1. V was clipped by 0 bases and J by 6 bases; unmatched bases: 5. The CDR3 contains 13 residues. Germline CDR1 is DFQATT and CDR2 is SNEGSKA (reference sequence). The CDR3 region has the DNA TGCAGTGCTAGAGAAGGGACAGTGGGCGAGCAGTACTTC. Translated, it gives CSAREGTVGEQYF.

The chain carries TRBV5-4 and TRBJ1-6; D remains unclear. This CDR3 region has 14 residues. Germline V gene data show CDR1 as SGHNT and CDR2 as YYREEE (reference sequence). V lost 0 bases, J lost 4 bases, and 5 bases lay in between. DNA for the CDR3: TGTGCCAGCAGCTTGGAACAGTATAATTCACCCCTCCACTTT. Translation gives CASSLEQYNSPLHF.

This chain's CDR3 is CAWSVWSGTYNEQFF. As DNA, the CDR3 is TGTGCCTGGAGTGTATGGTCCGGCACCTACAATGAGCAGTTCTTC. V is TRBV30 and J is TRBJ2-1; D remains ambiguous. This CDR3 comprises 15 residues. Germline V lookup: CDR1 GTSNPN, CDR2 SVGIG (reference sequence). V shed 0 bases and J shed 2 bases, with 11 bases lying between them. The full variable domain, its missing parts supplied by reference TRBV30 and TRBJ2-1, is SQTIHQWPATLVQPVGSPLSLECTVEGTSNPNLYWYRQAAGRGLQLLFYSVGIGQISSEVPQNLSASRPQDRQFILSSKKLLLSDSGFYLCAWSVWSGTYNEQFFGPGTRLTVL.

The rearrangement uses TRBV6-5 and TRBJ1-2, with 8 bases matching TRBD1. Germline V gene data show CDR1 as MNHEY and CDR2 as SVGAGI. Unmatched junction bases numbered 13, after V lost 2 bases and J lost 8 bases. The CDR3 is 16 residues long. In nucleotides, the CDR3 is TGTGCCAGCAGTTACGCAAAGACAGGGGCTGCCAGAGGCTACACCTTC. Translating gives CASSYAKTGAARGYTF.

This sequence joins TRBV9 and TRBJ2-5; 9 nucleotides line up with TRBD1. After removal of 0 bases from V and 3 bases from J, the junction contained 6 bases not matched to a gene. The V gene's germline CDR1 is SGDLS and CDR2 YYNGEE. The CDR3 runs 16 residues. The CDR3 loop reads CASSVGPRDREETQYF. The CDR3 DNA reads as TGTGCCAGCAGCGTAGGGCCCCGGGACAGGGAAGAGACCCAGTACTTC.

This clonotype has a single count. V and J are TRBV18 and TRBJ2-7; possibly TRBD1 for D (5 bases). The length of the CDR3 is 12 residues. Trimming removed 8 bases at V and 0 bases at J, with 8 bases between. CDR1 is KGHSH and CDR2 is LQKENI in the germline V gene. The CDR3 sequence is CASQGSSYEQYF. The CDR3 region has the DNA TGTGCCAGCCAGGGAAGCTCCTACGAGCAGTACTTC.

Here the CDR3 reads CASSPVWGSGTQYF. In nucleotides, the CDR3 is TGTGCCAGCAGCCCCGTCTGGGGGTCGGGGACGCAGTATTTT. V gene TRBV5-6 combines with J gene TRBJ2-3; D assignment may be TRBD1 or TRBD2 (5 bases each). The CDR3 has 14 residues. V lost 4 bases and J 9 bases, leaving 18 bases between the germline ends. CDR1 SGHDT and CDR2 YYEEEE come from the germline V gene.

This rearrangement joins TRBV13 to TRBJ2-1, with D perhaps matching TRBD2 (6 bases). CDR3 length: 15 amino acids. Trimming removed 0 bases at V and 5 bases at J, with 11 bases between. Germline V gives CDR1 PRHDT, CDR2 FYEKMQ (reference sequence). The CDR3, as DNA: TGTGCCAGCAGCTTAGGAAGCGGGCGAGACAATGAGCAGTTCTTC. Translating gives CASSLGSGRDNEQFF.

The chain is built from TRBV20-1 and TRBJ2-1; maybe TRBD2 (6 bases). With 0 bases removed from V and 4 bases from J, the gap between germline ends came to 10 bases. Germline-derived CDR1 and CDR2 are DFQATT and SNEGSKA (reference sequence). This CDR3 contains 14 residues. The CDR3 nucleotides read TGCAGTGCTAGAGATGGCCTAGCGTACAATGAGCAGTTCTTC. It yields the protein CSARDGLAYNEQFF.

This rearrangement joins TRBV20-1 to TRBJ1-5; weak D call: TRBD1 (5 bases). Germline CDR1 is DFQATT and CDR2 is SNEGSKA (reference sequence). Trimming left V 3 bases short and J 3 bases short, with 15 bases between. The CDR3 loop spans 15 amino acids. The CDR3 DNA is TGCAGTGCTAGTAGGGGCAGGGCCCCCAATCAGCCCCAGCATTTT. Translated, it gives CSASRGRAPNQPQHF.

The chain is built from TRBV15 and TRBJ2-5; 11 bases match TRBD1. J lost 5 bases, V lost 1 base, and 6 bases had no gene match. Germline V gives CDR1 LNHNV, CDR2 YYDKDF (reference sequence). This CDR3 region has 16 residues. CDR3 sequence (DNA): TGTGCCACCAGCAGAGGGACAGGGGGCGGAGGGGAGACCCAGTACTTC. Protein sequence: CATSRGTGGGGETQYF.

This clonotype occurred a few times. The rearrangement joins TRBV2 to TRBJ2-3; no reliable D call. Trimming shortened V by 7 bases and J by 3 bases, and 5 bases separated the two germline ends. This CDR3 is 11 amino acids long. CDR1 is SNHLY and CDR2 is FYNNEI in the germline V gene. The DNA of the CDR3 is TGTGCCAGCACTACGACAGATACGCAGTATTTT. Amino acids: CASTTTDTQYF.

The chain employs TRBV10-3 and TRBJ2-3; D is ambiguous. The CDR3 consists of 13 residues. The V and J ends lost 7 bases and 6 bases respectively, with 14 bases between them. Germline loops: CDR1 ENHRY, CDR2 SYGVKD. CDR3 sequence reads: CAINALPADTQYF. Here the CDR3 DNA reads TGTGCCATCAATGCTCTACCGGCCGATACGCAGTATTTT.

The J gene is TRBJ2-3, the V gene TRBV20-1; perhaps TRBD2 as D (6 bases). The CDR3 spans 12 residues. Germline assignment: CDR1 DFQATT and CDR2 SNEGSKA (reference sequence). V was cut by 5 bases and J by 3 bases, with 9 bases left in between. CDR3 region: CSAARGTDTQYF. The CDR3 nucleotides are TGCAGTGCTGCCCGGGGGACAGATACGCAGTATTTT.